What follows describes a single T cell receptor (beta chain). Its specificity is unknown. All donors qualified as healthy HIV-negative adults and had experienced no recent acute infections or vaccinations. Generated by immunoSEQ multiplex PCR, the TCRdb table keeps only in-frame clones and is missing some. The sample records around 700,000 clones, around 72% being singletons. V gave up 4 bases and J gave up 2 bases, with 24 bases separating them. The germline V gene encodes CDR1 SGHTA and CDR2 FQGNSA. The CDR3 is 18 residues long. This sample stems from a study of shared clonotypes between healthy human individuals. About the research overall: Each donor's CD4 naive and CD4 memory cells filled three plates apiece, CD8 naive two, and CD8 memory one.

Broader study findings: An anticipated effect of sequencing depth on clonotype sharing among donors was recognized. In several donors, around 5% of naive CD4 clonotypes appeared in common.

V gene TRBV7-2 combines with J gene TRBJ2-7, with D maybe TRBD2 (5 bases). This TCR was sampled from a young woman in good health. Material: memory CD4+ T cells sorted from blood. Documented subset: CD45RA-negative fraction. The CDR3: CASSSFRGSGRRTYEQYF. Here the CDR3 DNA reads TGTGCCAGCAGCTCATTCCGCGGGTCCGGGCGCAGGACCTACGAGCAGTACTTC.